This T cell receptor (beta chain) was captured in a study of blood T cell repertoires in COVID-19. Turning to the study itself: The United States, Italy and Spain were the sources of the acute and convalescent COVID-19 samples. Sources were T cells, B-cell-depleted T cells, or PBMCs; the material itself was cDNA or gDNA.

V was trimmed by 6 bases and J by 0 bases, leaving 11 bases between them. Germline loops: CDR1 MDHEN, CDR2 SYDVKM. This CDR3 is built from 15 residues. Authors' data handling: Reference gene primers were amplified, and this amplification served to estimate nucleated cell counts. Clones were read by immunoSEQ multiplex PCR, and TCRdb kept only the in-frame ones, dropping some. V, J and clone size derive from that table, while D and trimming were established from the DNA sequence. Of about 270,000 clones in the sample, 65% to 85% were seen once. Enrolment of Seattle patients took place during active infection, and they were followed longitudinally.

Specimen: peripheral blood. The receptor was isolated from a human donor with COVID-19, enrolled during active disease. The donor label of this sample is uncertain. The rearrangement uses TRBV28 and TRBJ2-2, with TRBD2 as a possible D gene (5 bases). In nucleotides, the CDR3 is TGTGCCAGCAGGTTCGGCGGGTCGAACACCGGGGAGCTGTTTTTT. Protein: CASRFGGSNTGELFF.